This T cell receptor (beta chain) was sequenced in a study of shared clonotypes between healthy human individuals. Study-wide points: Memory subsets had estimated richness that was generally smaller than that of naive subsets. Shared across four donors were around 5% of the naive CD4 clonotypes. Some clonotypes were shared by all four sorted-subset donors, while others were not shared. The non-shared ones had lower generation probabilities than the shared ones.

Using immunoSEQ multiplex PCR, the repertoire was profiled, and TCRdb retains in-frame clones only, with some absent. The sample shows approximately 980,000 clones, approximately 80% of them seen only once. As regards this clone: Its antigen is still unknown.

The V and J ends lost 7 bases and 2 bases respectively, with 8 bases between them. Germline loops: CDR1 ENHRY, CDR2 SYGVKD. The CDR3 covers 13 residues. Every donor, a Caucasian adult, lived in Nashville, Tennessee. This clonotype originated in a young man in good health. The chain combines TRBV10-3 with TRBJ2-2; D unclear. The sequenced sample was memory CD4+ T cells sorted from blood. Subset noted: CD45RA-negative fraction. The CDR3 is CAITGTNTGELFF. The CDR3 DNA follows: TGTGCCATCACAGGCACAAACACCGGGGAGCTGTTTTTT.